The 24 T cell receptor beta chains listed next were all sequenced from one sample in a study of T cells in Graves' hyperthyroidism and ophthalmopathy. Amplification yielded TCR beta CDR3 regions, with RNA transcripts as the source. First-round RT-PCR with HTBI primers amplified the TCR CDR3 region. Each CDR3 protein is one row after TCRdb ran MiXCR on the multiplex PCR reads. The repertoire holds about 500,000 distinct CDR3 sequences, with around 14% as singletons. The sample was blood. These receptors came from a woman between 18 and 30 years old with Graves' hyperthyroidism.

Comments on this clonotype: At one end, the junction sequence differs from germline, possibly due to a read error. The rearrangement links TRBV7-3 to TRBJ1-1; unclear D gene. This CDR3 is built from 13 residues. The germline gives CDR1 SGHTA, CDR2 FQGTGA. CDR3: CASSPTDMAEASF. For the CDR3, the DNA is TGTGCCAGCAGCCCCACTGACATGGCTGAAGCTTCCTTT.

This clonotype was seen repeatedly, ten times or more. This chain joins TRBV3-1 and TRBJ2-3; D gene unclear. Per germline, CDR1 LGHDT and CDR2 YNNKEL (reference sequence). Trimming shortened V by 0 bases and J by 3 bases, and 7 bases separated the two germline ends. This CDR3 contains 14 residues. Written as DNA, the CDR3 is TGTGCCAGCAGCCAAGACCGGCCAACAGATACGCAGTATTTT. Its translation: CASSQDRPTDTQYF.

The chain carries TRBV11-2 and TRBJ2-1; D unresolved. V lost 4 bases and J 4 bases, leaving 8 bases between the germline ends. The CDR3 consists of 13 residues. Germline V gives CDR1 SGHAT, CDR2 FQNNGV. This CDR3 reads CASSWRRYNEQFF. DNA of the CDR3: TGTGCCAGCAGCTGGAGAAGATACAATGAGCAGTTCTTC.

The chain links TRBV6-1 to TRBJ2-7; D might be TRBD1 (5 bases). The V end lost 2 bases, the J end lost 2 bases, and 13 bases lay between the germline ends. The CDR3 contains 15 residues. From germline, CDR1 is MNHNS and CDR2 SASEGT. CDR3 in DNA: TGTGCCAGCAGTGAAATTATAGGGGCGACCTACGAGCAGTACTTC. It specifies CASSEIIGATYEQYF.

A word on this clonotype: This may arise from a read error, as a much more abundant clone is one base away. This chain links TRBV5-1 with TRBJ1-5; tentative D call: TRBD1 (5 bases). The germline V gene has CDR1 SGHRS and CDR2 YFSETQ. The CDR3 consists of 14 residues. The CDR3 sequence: CASSSGTANQLQHF. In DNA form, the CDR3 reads TGTGCCAGCAGCTCAGGGACGGCAAATCAGCTCCAGCATTTT.

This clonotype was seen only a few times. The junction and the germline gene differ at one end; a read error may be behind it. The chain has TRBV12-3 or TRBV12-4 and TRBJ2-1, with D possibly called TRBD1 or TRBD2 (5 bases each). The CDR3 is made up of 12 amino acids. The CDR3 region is CASSLLRGEQCF. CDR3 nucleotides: TGTGCCAGCAGTTTGCTTCGAGGGGAGCAGTGCTTC.

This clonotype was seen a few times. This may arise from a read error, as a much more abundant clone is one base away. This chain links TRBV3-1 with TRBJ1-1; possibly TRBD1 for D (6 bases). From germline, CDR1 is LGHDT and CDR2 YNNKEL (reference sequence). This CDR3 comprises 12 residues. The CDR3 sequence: CAGSQGSSRAFF. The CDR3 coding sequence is TGTGCCGGCAGCCAGGGGAGTTCGCGAGCTTTCTTT.

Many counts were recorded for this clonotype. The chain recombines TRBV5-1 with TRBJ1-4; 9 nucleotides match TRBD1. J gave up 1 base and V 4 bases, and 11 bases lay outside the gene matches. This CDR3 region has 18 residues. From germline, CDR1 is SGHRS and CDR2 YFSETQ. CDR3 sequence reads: CASSSRTGAGGTNEKLFF. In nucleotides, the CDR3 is TGCGCCAGCAGCAGTAGGACAGGGGCCGGTGGAACTAATGAAAAACTGTTTTTT.

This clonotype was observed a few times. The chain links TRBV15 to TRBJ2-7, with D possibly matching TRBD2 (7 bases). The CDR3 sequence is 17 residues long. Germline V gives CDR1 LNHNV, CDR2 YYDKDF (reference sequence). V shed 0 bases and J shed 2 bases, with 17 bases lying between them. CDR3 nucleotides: TGTGCCACCAGCAGAGAATCGGGGAGGGGGAAAACCTACGAGCAGTACGTC. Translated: CATSRESGRGKTYEQYV.

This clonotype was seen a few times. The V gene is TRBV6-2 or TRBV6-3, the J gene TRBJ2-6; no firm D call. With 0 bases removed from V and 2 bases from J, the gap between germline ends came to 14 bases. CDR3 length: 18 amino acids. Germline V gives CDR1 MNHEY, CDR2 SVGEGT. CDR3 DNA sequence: TGTGCCAGCAGTTACTCGATGTTCGGCGATGCTGGGGCCAACGTCCTGACTTTC. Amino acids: CASSYSMFGDAGANVLTF.

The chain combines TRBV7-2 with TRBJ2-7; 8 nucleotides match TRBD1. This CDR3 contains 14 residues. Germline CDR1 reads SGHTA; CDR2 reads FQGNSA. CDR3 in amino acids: CASSFRTGPYEQCV. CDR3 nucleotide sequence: TGTGCCAGCAGCTTTCGGACAGGGCCCTACGAGCAGTGCGTC.

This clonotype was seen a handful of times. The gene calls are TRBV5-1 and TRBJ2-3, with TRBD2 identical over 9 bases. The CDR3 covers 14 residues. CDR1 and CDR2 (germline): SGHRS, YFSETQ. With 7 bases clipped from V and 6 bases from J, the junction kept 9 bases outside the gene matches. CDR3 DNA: TGCGCCAGCGTAGCGGGAGCGGTTGGGGATACGCAGTATTTT. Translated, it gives CASVAGAVGDTQYF.

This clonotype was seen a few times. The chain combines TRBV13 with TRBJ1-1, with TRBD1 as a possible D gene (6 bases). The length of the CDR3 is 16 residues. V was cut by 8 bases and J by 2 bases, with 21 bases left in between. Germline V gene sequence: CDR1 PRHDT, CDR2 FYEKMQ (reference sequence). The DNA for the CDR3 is TGTGCCAGCGGGTCCCGGCCCGGGACACCTAACACTGAAGCTTTCTTT. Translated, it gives CASGSRPGTPNTEAFF.

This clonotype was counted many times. CDR3 in DNA: TGCGCCAGCAGTGAAACAGGGATTTATTCACCCCTCCACTTT. Its protein is CASSETGIYSPLHF. V and J are TRBV10-2 and TRBJ1-6, with D maybe TRBD1 (6 bases). Germline loops: CDR1 WSHSY, CDR2 SAAADI. The CDR3 totals 14 residues. The V and J ends lost 3 bases and 8 bases respectively, with 11 bases between them.

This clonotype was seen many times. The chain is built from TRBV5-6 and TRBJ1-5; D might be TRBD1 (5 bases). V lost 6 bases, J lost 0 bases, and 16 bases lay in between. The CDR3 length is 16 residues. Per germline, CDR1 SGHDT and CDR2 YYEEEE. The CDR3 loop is CASTWGGDTSNQPQHF. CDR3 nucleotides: TGTGCCAGCACCTGGGGGGGAGACACTAGCAATCAGCCCCAGCATTTT.

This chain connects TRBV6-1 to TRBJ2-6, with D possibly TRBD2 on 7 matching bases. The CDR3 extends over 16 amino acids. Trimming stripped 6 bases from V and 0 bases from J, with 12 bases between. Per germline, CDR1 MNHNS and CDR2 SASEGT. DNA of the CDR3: TGTGCCAGCAGAACGGGGGGCAACTCTGGGGCCAACGTCCTGACTTTC. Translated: CASRTGGNSGANVLTF.

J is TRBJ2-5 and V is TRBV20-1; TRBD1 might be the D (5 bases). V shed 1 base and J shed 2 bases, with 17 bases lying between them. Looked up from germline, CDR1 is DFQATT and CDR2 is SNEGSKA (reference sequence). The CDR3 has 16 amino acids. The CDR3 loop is CSARGAAGPPQETQYF. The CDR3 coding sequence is TGCAGTGCTAGAGGCGCGGCAGGGCCCCCACAAGAGACCCAGTACTTC.

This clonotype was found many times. CDR3 loop: CAISDRGWTGPNEKLFF. The CDR3 region has the DNA TGTGCCATCAGTGACCGAGGGTGGACAGGGCCGAATGAAAAACTGTTTTTT. The chain is built from TRBV10-3 and TRBJ1-4; 8 nucleotides align to TRBD1. Germline trimming cut 3 bases from V and 5 bases from J; bases unmatched to any gene: 11. The CDR3 contains 17 residues. The germline V gene has CDR1 ENHRY and CDR2 SYGVKD.

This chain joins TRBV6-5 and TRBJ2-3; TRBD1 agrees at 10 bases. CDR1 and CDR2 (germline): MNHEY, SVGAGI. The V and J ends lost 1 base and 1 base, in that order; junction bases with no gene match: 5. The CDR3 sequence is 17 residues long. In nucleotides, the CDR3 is TGTGCCAGCAGTTACTGGTCCGGGACAGGGGGCACAGATACGCAGTATTTT. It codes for CASSYWSGTGGTDTQYF.

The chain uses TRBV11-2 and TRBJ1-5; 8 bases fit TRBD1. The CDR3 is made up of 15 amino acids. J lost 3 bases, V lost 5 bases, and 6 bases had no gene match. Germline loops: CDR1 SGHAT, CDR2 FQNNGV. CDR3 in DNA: TGTGCCAGCAGCCAAGGGGACAGGATCAATCAGCCCCAGCATTTT. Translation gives CASSQGDRINQPQHF.

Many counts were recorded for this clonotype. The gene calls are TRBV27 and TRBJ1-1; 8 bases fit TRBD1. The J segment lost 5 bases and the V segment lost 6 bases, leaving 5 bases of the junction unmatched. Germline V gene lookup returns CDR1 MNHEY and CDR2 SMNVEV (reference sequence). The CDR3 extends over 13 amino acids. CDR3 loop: CASSQGASTEAFF. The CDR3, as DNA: TGTGCCAGCAGCCAGGGGGCGAGTACTGAAGCTTTCTTT.

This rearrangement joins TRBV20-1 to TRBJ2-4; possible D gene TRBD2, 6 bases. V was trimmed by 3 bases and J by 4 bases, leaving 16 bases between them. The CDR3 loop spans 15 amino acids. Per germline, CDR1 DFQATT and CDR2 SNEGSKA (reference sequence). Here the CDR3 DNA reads TGCAGTGCTAGCGGCGTAAGCGGGCCGAAAAACATTCAGTACTTC. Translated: CSASGVSGPKNIQYF.

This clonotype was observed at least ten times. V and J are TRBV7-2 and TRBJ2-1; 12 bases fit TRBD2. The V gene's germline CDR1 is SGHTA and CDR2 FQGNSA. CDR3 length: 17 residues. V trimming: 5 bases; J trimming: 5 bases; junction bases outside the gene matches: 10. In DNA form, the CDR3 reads TGTGCCAGCAGCCATTGGACTAGCGGGAATGTTAACAATGAGCAGTTCTTC. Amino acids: CASSHWTSGNVNNEQFF.

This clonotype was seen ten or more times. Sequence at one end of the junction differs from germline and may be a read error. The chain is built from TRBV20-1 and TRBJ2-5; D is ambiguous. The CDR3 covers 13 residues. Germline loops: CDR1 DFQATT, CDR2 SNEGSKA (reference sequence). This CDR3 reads CSARESPRETQYF. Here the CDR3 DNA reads TGCAGTGCGAGAGAGAGTCCCCGGGAGACCCAGTACTTC.